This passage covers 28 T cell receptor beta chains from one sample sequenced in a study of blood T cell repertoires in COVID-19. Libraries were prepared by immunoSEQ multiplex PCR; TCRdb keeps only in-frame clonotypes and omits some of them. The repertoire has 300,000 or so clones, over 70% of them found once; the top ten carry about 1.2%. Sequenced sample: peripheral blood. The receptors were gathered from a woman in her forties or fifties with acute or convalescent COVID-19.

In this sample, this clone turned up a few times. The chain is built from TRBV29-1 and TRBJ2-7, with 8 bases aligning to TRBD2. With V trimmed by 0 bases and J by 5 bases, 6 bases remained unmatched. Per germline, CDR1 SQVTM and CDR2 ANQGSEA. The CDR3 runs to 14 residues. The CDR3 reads CSVEDRTSSNEQYF. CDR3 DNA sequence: TGCAGCGTTGAAGACCGGACTAGCAGCAACGAGCAGTACTTC.

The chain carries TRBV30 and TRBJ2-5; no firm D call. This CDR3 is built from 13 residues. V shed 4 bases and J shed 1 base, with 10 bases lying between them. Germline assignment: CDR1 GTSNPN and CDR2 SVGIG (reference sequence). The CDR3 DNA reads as TGTGCCTGGACAGCAGGCTTCCAAGAGACCCAGTACTTC. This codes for CAWTAGFQETQYF.

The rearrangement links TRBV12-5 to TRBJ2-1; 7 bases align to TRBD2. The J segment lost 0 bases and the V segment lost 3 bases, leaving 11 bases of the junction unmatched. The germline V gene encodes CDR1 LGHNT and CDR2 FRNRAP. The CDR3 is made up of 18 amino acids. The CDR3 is CASGFLWQGGSSYNEQFF. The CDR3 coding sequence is TGTGCTAGTGGTTTCCTGTGGCAGGGCGGGAGCTCCTACAATGAGCAGTTCTTC.

For the CDR3, the DNA is TGTGCCAGTAGTATTAAGCTGCGCCCAGATACGCAGTATTTT. This sequence encodes CASSIKLRPDTQYF. The rearrangement uses TRBV19 and TRBJ2-3; no firm D call. Trimming stripped 3 bases from V and 4 bases from J, with 11 bases between. Germline-derived CDR1 and CDR2 are LNHDA and SQIVND (reference sequence). CDR3 size: 14 residues.

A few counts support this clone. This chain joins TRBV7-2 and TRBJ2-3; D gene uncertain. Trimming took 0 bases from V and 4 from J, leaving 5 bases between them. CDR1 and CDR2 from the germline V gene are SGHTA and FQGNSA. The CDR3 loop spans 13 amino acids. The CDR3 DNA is TGTGCCAGCAGCTTAGCAAGCGCAGATACGCAGTATTTT. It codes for CASSLASADTQYF.

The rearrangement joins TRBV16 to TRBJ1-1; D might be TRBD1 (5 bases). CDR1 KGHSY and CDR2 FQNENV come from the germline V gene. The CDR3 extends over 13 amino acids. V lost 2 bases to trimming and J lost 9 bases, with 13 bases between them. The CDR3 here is CASSQSPGGQAFF. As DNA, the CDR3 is TGTGCCAGCAGCCAAAGTCCGGGGGGACAAGCTTTCTTT.

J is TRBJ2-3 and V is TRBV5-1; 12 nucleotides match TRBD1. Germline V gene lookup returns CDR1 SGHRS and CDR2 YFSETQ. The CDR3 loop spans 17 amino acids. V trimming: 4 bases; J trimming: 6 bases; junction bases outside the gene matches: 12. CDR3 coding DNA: TGCGCCAGCAGCGCCTCGGGGACAGGGGGCGTTCCGGATACGCAGTATTTT. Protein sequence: CASSASGTGGVPDTQYF.

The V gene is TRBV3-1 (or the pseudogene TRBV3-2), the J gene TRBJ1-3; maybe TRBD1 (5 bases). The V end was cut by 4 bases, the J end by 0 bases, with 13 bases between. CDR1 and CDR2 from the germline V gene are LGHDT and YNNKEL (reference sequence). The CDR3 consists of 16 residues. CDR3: CASSPQGTSSGNTIYF. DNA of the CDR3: TGTGCCAGCAGCCCCCAGGGCACGAGCTCTGGAAACACCATATATTTT.

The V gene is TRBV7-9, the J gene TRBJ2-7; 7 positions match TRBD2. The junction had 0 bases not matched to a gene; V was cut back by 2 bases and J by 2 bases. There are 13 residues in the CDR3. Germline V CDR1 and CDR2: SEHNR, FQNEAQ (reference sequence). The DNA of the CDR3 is TGTGCCAGCAGCTTAAGCGGGGCCTACGAGCAGTACTTC. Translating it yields CASSLSGAYEQYF.

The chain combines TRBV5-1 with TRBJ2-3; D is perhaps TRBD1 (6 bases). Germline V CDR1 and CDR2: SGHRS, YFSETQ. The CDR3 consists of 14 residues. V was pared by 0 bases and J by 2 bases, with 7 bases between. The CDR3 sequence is CASSLGDNTDTQYF. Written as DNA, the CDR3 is TGCGCCAGCAGCTTGGGGGACAACACAGATACGCAGTATTTT.

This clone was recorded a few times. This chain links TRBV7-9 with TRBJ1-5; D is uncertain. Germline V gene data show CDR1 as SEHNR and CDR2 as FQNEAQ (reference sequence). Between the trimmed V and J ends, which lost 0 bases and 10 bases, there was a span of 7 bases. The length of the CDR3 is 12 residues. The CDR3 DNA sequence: TGTGCCAGCAGCTTAGCACAGAGCCCCCAGCATTTT. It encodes CASSLAQSPQHF.

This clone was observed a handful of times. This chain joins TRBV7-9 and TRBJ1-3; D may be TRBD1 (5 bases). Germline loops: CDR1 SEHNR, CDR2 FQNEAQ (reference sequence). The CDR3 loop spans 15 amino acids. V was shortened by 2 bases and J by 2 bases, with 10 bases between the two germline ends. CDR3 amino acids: CASSLSGTPGNTIYF. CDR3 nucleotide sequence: TGTGCCAGCAGCTTAAGCGGGACCCCTGGAAACACCATATATTTT.

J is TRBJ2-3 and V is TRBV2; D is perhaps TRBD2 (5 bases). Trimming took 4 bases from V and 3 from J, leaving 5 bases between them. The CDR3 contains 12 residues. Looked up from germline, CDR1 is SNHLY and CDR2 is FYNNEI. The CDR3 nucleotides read TGTGCCAGCAGTGCGGGGACAGATACGCAGTATTTT. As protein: CASSAGTDTQYF.

The CDR3 sequence is CATSREPLTGTANEKLFF. The CDR3 DNA reads TGTGCCACCAGCAGAGAGCCGTTGACCGGGACAGCTAATGAAAAACTGTTTTTT. The chain employs TRBV15 and TRBJ1-4; TRBD1 matches at 7 bases. This CDR3 is built from 18 residues. The V gene's germline CDR1 is LNHNV and CDR2 YYDKDF (reference sequence). The ends lost 0 bases at V and 3 bases at J; junction bases unmatched: 10.

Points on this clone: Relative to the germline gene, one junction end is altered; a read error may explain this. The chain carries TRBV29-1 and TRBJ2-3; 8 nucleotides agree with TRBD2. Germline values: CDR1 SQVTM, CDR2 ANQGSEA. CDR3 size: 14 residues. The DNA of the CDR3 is TGCAGCGTTGAAATCCGGGGGGGCACGGATACGCAGTATTTT. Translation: CSVEIRGGTDTQYF.

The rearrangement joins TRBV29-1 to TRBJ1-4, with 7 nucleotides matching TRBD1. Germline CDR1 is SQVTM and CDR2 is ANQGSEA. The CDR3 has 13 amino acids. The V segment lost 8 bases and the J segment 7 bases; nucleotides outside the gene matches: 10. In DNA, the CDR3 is TGCAGCCCCCAGACAGGGCTTGGTGAAAAACTGTTTTTT. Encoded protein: CSPQTGLGEKLFF.

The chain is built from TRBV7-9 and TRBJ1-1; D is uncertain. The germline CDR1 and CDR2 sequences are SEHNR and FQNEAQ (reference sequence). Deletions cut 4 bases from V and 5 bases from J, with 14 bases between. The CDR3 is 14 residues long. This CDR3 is CASSYKAGGTEAFF. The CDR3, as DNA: TGTGCCAGCAGCTATAAGGCGGGAGGGACTGAAGCTTTCTTT.

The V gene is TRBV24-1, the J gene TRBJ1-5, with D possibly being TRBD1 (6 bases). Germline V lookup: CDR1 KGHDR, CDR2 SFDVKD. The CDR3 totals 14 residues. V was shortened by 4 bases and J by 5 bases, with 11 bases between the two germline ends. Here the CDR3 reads CATSEGGWDQPQHF. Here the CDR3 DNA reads TGTGCCACCAGTGAAGGGGGATGGGATCAGCCCCAGCATTTT.

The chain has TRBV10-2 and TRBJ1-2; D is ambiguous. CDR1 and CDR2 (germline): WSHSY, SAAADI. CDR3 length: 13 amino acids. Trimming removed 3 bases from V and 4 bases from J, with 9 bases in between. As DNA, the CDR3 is TGCGCCAGCAGTGACGTCTTCTTCTATGGCTACACCTTC. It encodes CASSDVFFYGYTF.

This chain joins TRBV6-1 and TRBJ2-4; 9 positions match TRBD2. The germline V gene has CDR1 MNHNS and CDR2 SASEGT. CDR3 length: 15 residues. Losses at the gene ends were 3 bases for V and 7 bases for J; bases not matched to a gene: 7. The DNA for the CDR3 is TGTGCCAGCAGTGAGTTAGCGGGAGTAAGGAACATTCAGTACTTC. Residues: CASSELAGVRNIQYF.

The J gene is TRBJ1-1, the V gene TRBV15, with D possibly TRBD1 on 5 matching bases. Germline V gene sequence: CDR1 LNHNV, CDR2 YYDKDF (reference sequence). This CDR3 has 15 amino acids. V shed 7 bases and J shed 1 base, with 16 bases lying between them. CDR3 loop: CATMPARGRNTEAFF. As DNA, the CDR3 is TGTGCCACCATGCCCGCTAGGGGAAGGAACACTGAAGCTTTCTTT.

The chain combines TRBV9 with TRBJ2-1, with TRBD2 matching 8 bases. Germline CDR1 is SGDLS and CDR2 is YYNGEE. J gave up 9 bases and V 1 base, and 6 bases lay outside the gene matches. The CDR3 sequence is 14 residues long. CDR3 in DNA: TGTGCCAGCAGCGTATCCAGACTAGCGAGTGAGCAGTTCTTC. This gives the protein CASSVSRLASEQFF.

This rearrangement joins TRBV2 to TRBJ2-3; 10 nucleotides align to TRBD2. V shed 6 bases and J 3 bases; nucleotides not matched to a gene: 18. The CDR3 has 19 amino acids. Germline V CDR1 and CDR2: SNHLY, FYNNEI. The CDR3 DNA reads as TGTGCCAGCAGGACCCCGTACGCGGTAGCGGGGGGTGGTACAGATACGCAGTATTTT. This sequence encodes CASRTPYAVAGGGTDTQYF.

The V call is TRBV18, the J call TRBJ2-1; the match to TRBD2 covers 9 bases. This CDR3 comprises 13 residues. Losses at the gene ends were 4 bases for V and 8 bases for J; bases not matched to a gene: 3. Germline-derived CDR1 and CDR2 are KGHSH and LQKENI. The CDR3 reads CASSLAGAYEQFF. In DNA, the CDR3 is TGTGCCAGCTCACTAGCGGGAGCCTATGAGCAGTTCTTC.

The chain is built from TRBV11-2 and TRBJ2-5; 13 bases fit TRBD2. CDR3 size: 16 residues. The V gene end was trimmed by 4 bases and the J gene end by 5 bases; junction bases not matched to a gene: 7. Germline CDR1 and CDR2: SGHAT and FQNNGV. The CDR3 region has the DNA TGTGCCAGCAGCTCGGGGACTAGCGGGACGCAGGAGACCCAGTACTTC. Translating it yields CASSSGTSGTQETQYF.

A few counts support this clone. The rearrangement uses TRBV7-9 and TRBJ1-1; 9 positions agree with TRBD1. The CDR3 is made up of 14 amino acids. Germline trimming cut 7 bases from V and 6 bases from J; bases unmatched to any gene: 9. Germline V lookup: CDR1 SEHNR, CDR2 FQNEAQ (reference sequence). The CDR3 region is CASTLGQGISEAFF. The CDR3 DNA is TGTGCCAGCACCCTAGGACAGGGGATATCTGAAGCTTTCTTT.

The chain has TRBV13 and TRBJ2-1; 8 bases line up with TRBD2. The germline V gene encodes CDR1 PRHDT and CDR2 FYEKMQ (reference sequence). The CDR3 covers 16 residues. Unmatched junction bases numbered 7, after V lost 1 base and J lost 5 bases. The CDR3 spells CASSLEGGRFDNEQFF. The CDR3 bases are TGTGCCAGCAGCTTAGAGGGCGGGAGGTTCGACAATGAGCAGTTCTTC.

CDR3: CASSFEGTVYGYTF. CDR3 nucleotide sequence: TGTGCCAGCAGCTTCGAAGGGACAGTCTATGGCTACACCTTC. This chain links TRBV7-2 with TRBJ1-2, with 7 nucleotides matching TRBD1. V trimming: 3 bases; J trimming: 4 bases; junction bases outside the gene matches: 5. There are 14 residues in the CDR3. Germline V gene sequence: CDR1 SGHTA, CDR2 FQGNSA.